The present TCR beta chain was sequenced within a study of T cell responses to AZD1222 COVID-19 vaccine. Findings and limits, study-wide: A mostly white British donor set with more females was recruited, and clonal diversity was possibly underestimated. There were repertoire samples only from the period after the peak T cell response. Reports say nearly half of spike-specific TCRs go after unmutated variant regions.

The table lists this clone with a few counts. Its antigen is as yet unknown. In germline, CDR1 is KGHSH, CDR2 LQKENI. This CDR3 has 16 amino acids. V was clipped by 0 bases and J by 4 bases; unmatched bases: 8. Here immunoSEQ multiplex PCR was the method, and the copy in TCRdb shows in-frame clones only, minus some. The sample holds 150,000 to 190,000 clones, 90% seen once. This rearrangement joins TRBV18 to TRBJ1-1; 7 bases map to TRBD1. The sequencing used peripheral blood, collected on day 0 of AZD1222 vaccination. The TCR was taken from an adult in good health. In DNA, the CDR3 is TGTGCCAGCTCACCACCACGGGGGGCAGGGGGCACTGAAGCTTTCTTT. This encodes CASSPPRGAGGTEAFF.